The 7 T cell receptor beta chains presented below share a single source sample, sequenced in a study of human T cells and chemical hapten exposure. Each CDR3 protein gets one entry after TCRdb re-called the RACE reads with MiXCR. In the table there are about 380,000 distinct CDR3 sequences, 5.1% of which are singletons. Time point specified: pre-sensitization, week 0. Indicated treatment: therapeutic diphenylcyclopropenone sensitization with weekly scalp DPC. The sequences come from whole blood, collected in connection with sensitization to the hapten diphenylcyclopropenone (DPC). Receptors originate from a woman in her fifties or sixties with alopecia areata. Some clones in this sample may be carry-over from other donors' samples.

In this sample, this clonotype turned up many times. The chain carries TRBV6-4 and TRBJ2-4; unclear D gene. CDR1 is MRHNA and CDR2 is SNTAGT in the germline V gene. The CDR3 totals 15 residues. V lost 7 bases to trimming and J lost 0 bases, with 13 bases between them. CDR3 nucleotide sequence: TGTGCCAGCACGAACGGCTTTCTAGCCAAAAACATTCAGTACTTC. Its protein product is CASTNGFLAKNIQYF.

This clonotype has a count of ten or more. The genes are TRBV23-1 and TRBJ2-3; no definite D call. TRBV23-1 is identified as an open reading frame with a role that is uncertain. V gave up 2 bases and J gave up 4 bases, with 10 bases separating them. CDR3 length: 14 amino acids. The CDR3: CASSQICCADTQYF. CDR3 coding DNA: TGCGCCAGCAGTCAAATATGTTGCGCAGATACGCAGTATTTT.

J is TRBJ1-6 and V is TRBV2, with 7 bases lining up with TRBD1. The ends lost 3 bases at V and 3 bases at J; junction bases unmatched: 2. The CDR3 spans 15 residues. Germline V gives CDR1 SNHLY, CDR2 FYNNEI. The CDR3 DNA reads TGTGCCAGCAGTGAGGGGGACAGCTATAATTCACCCCTCCACTTT. Translated, it gives CASSEGDSYNSPLHF.

This clonotype was recorded many times. The rearrangement uses TRBV5-1 and TRBJ2-7; 7 positions agree with TRBD2. V lost 3 bases to trimming and J lost 6 bases; unmatched junction nucleotides: 6. The CDR3 covers 13 residues. Germline assignment: CDR1 SGHRS and CDR2 YFSETQ. The CDR3 loop is CASSSREAGEQYF. The CDR3 DNA is TGCGCCAGCAGCTCCCGGGAGGCCGGCGAGCAGTACTTC.

This clonotype has at least ten counts. The chain recombines TRBV4-3 with TRBJ2-1; D may be TRBD2 (5 bases). Trimming removed 0 bases at V and 7 bases at J, with 13 bases between. The CDR3 consists of 15 residues. Germline lookup yields CDR1 LGHNA and CDR2 YSLEER. The CDR3 loop is CASSQDGGPGNEQFF. For the CDR3, the DNA is TGCGCCAGCAGCCAAGATGGCGGGCCTGGTAATGAGCAGTTCTTC.

The rearrangement links TRBV12-5 to TRBJ2-2; 7 positions match TRBD2. CDR3 length equals 17 residues. V was pared by 5 bases and J by 1 base, with 10 bases of the junction left unmatched. Germline-derived CDR1 and CDR2 are LGHNT and FRNRAP. The CDR3 loop is CASGGRLTSENTGELFF. In nucleotides, the CDR3 is TGTGCTAGTGGTGGTCGGTTAACTAGCGAGAACACCGGGGAGCTGTTTTTT.

The chain joins TRBV5-5 to TRBJ2-3; 7 nucleotides agree with TRBD2. V lost 0 bases and J lost 2; bases outside the gene matches: 12. The germline V gene encodes CDR1 SGHKS and CDR2 YYEKEE (reference sequence). The CDR3 has 18 amino acids. The CDR3 region is CASSLGESGGLITDTQYF. The CDR3 DNA reads as TGTGCCAGCAGCTTGGGCGAGTCGGGAGGCCTAATCACAGATACGCAGTATTTT.